This T cell receptor (beta chain) was identified during a study of shared T cell receptors in the human thymus. This CDR3 region has 16 residues. CDR1 and CDR2 from the germline V gene are SGHVS and FQNEAQ. J was trimmed by 2 bases and V by 4 bases; bases with no gene match: 8. Assay used: immunoSEQ multiplex PCR; TCRdb lists only in-frame clones, some missing. Of 650,000 to 950,000 clones in the sample, 75% to 90% are singletons; the top ten hold 0.0095% to 0.011%. The data were also submitted as part of a second study, on human thymus T cells. That study reports: Corrective heart surgery yielded resections, and these provided the thymus tissue. The authors found apparently biased V and J gene usage in thymic and blood repertoires. Unrelated individuals had highly overlapping thymic repertoires, as reported in related research.

What was sequenced was thymocytes. This clonotype originated in a girl under three years old with a congenital heart defect. The chain employs TRBV7-8 and TRBJ2-1, with 7 bases fitting TRBD2. CDR3 in DNA: TGTGCCAGCAGCTACGCCCCGGGGGGAACCTACAATGAGCAGTTCTTC. This translates into CASSYAPGGTYNEQFF.